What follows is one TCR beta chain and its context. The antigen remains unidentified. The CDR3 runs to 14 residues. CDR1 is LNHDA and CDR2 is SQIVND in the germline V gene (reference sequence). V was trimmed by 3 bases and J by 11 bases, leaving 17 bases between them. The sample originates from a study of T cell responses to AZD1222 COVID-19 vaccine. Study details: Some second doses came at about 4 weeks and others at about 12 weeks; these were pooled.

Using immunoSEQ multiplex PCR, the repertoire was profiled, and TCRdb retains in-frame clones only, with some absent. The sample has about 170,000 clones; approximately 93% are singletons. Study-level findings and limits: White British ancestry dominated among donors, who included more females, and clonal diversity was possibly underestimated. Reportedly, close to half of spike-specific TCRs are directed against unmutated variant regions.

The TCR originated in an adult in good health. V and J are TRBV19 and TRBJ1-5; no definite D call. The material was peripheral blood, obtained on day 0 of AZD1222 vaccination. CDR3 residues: CASSIPDRPMAQHF. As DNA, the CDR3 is TGTGCCAGTAGTATTCCGGACCGTCCCATGGCCCAGCATTTT.